The T cell receptor (beta chain) described here comes from a study of shared clonotypes between healthy human individuals. Whole-study findings and limits: A generally larger estimated richness was seen in naive subsets than in memory subsets. With four donors compared, 5% to 5.5% of naive CD4 clonotypes were shared.

Trimming removed 3 bases from V and 0 bases from J, with 10 bases in between. Germline V gene lookup returns CDR1 SGHRS and CDR2 YFSETQ. The CDR3 consists of 15 residues. Comments on this clone: Its antigen is unidentified.

The table came from immunoSEQ multiplex PCR; TCRdb's copy has only in-frame clones and leaves some out. The sample gives about 1 million clones, approximately 70% of which show up once; about 1.5% is in the top ten. The rearrangement uses TRBV5-1 and TRBJ1-3, with D uncertain. This receptor was identified in a man aged 18 to 29 in good health. The material sequenced was memory CD4+ T cells sorted from blood. This sample's subset: CD45RA-negative fraction. The CDR3 is CASSSEGASGNTIYF. As DNA, the CDR3 is TGCGCCAGCAGCTCGGAGGGAGCCTCTGGAAACACCATATATTTT.